One and the same sample provided the 22 T cell receptor beta chains below, sequenced in a study of breast tumors, draining lymph nodes, adjacent tissues. Breast cancer patients provided tissue from their axillary draining lymph nodes. One entry per CDR3 protein, called by TCRdb with MiXCR from the multiplex PCR reads. The table shows some 230,000 distinct CDR3 sequences, with 30% to 35% occurring only once. The sequenced material came from axillary lymph node tissue. Receptors were obtained from a female donor with breast cancer. Some clones in this sample may be carry-over from other donors' samples.

This clonotype appeared a few times. At one end, the junction sequence differs from germline, possibly due to a read error. This sequence joins TRBV27 and TRBJ1-2; possibly TRBD1 for D (5 bases). This CDR3 region has 13 residues. The V gene's germline CDR1 is MNHEY and CDR2 SMNVEV (reference sequence). For the CDR3, the DNA is TGTGCCAGCAGAGTAGACAGACCACCTCAACTACTTTTC. It specifies CASRVDRPPQLLF.

The chain combines TRBV12-3 or TRBV12-4 with TRBJ1-3; 12 bases align to TRBD1. This CDR3 contains 17 residues. The CDR3 region is CASGLVGTGGSGNTIYF. The CDR3 DNA reads TGTGCTAGTGGTTTGGTAGGGACAGGGGGCTCGGGAAACACCATATATTTT.

CDR3 nucleotide sequence: TGTGCCAGCAGTTCCCCTCTCAGTCCTAGCACAGATACGCAGTATTTT. The encoded protein is CASSSPLSPSTDTQYF. The chain carries TRBV7-3 and TRBJ2-3; D is unclear. CDR3 length: 16 amino acids. V was clipped by 6 bases and J by 0 bases, with 16 bases between them. CDR1 SGHTA and CDR2 FQGTGA come from the germline V gene.

This clonotype came up many times. V is TRBV20-1 and J is TRBJ2-7; 9 bases agree with TRBD1. The V and J ends lost 1 base and 2 bases, in that order; junction bases with no gene match: 6. Germline CDR1 is DFQATT and CDR2 is SNEGSKA (reference sequence). The CDR3 has 15 amino acids. Here the CDR3 reads CSARGRDRATYEQYF. CDR3 coding DNA: TGCAGTGCTAGAGGCCGGGACAGGGCCACCTACGAGCAGTACTTC.

This clonotype was found many times. This CDR3 reads CASSDRGTGNTIYF. The CDR3 DNA reads TGTGCCAGCAGCGACAGGGGGACTGGAAACACCATATATTTT. This chain joins TRBV11-2 and TRBJ1-3; 9 nucleotides agree with TRBD1. Germline loops: CDR1 SGHAT, CDR2 FQNNGV. The trim removed 5 bases at V and 2 bases at J, leaving 1 base unmatched. The CDR3 loop spans 14 amino acids.

The rearrangement joins TRBV7-9 to TRBJ2-1; 12 bases line up with TRBD2. The CDR3 is 19 amino acids. CDR1 is SEHNR, CDR2 FQNEAQ, per germline (reference sequence). With 1 base clipped from V and 7 bases from J, the junction kept 14 bases outside the gene matches. The DNA of the CDR3 is TGTGCCAGCAGCTTAGTCCTAGCGGGAGGGCGTGGGTTTGCGAATGAGCAGTTCTTC. Translated, it gives CASSLVLAGGRGFANEQFF.

This clonotype is termed medium-sized. The chain is built from TRBV24-1 and TRBJ2-2; D unresolved. V was shortened by 11 bases and J by 0 bases, with 9 bases between the two germline ends. This CDR3 region has 13 residues. Germline CDR1 reads KGHDR; CDR2 reads SFDVKD. This CDR3 reads CAIRTPNTGELFF. CDR3 coding DNA: TGTGCCATCAGGACCCCGAACACCGGGGAGCTGTTTTTT.

On this clonotype itself: Being one base from a much bigger clone, this may be a read error. No conserved phenylalanine or tryptophan is present at the end of the CDR3, so a read error is the likely explanation. The V gene is TRBV30, the J gene TRBJ2-7; 7 bases line up with TRBD1. The CDR3 has 15 amino acids. The germline V gene has CDR1 GTSNPN and CDR2 SVGIG (reference sequence). J gave up 0 bases and V 0 bases, and 5 bases lay outside the gene matches. As DNA, the CDR3 is TGTGCCTGGAGTGTTTCGACAGGGAGCTCCTACGAGCAGTACCTC. This codes for CAWSVSTGSSYEQYL.

The rearrangement links TRBV6-6 to TRBJ1-1, with a tentative D call TRBD1 (5 bases). Germline CDR1 is MNHNY and CDR2 is SVGAGI (reference sequence). Between the trimmed V and J ends, which lost 5 bases and 4 bases, there was a span of 14 bases. The CDR3 totals 14 residues. The DNA for the CDR3 is TGTGCCAGCAGTCCTCGGGGCTGGAGCACTGAAGCTTTCTTT. Translation: CASSPRGWSTEAFF.

This clonotype was found many times. The gene calls are TRBV6-1 and TRBJ2-1, with D maybe TRBD1 (6 bases). V lost 8 bases and J 4 bases, leaving 15 bases between the germline ends. Per germline, CDR1 MNHNS and CDR2 SASEGT. The CDR3 sequence is 14 residues long. This chain's CDR3 is CASGGISTYNEQFF. CDR3 in DNA: TGTGCCAGCGGGGGCATTAGCACATACAATGAGCAGTTCTTC.

The chain employs TRBV10-2 and TRBJ1-6; TRBD1 matches at 9 bases. This CDR3 is built from 14 residues. Germline V gives CDR1 WSHSY, CDR2 SAAADI. Trimming at V came to 3 bases and at J to 13 bases, leaving 7 bases not matched to a gene. CDR3 protein: CASSDSRDRAPLHF. For the CDR3, the DNA is TGCGCCAGCAGTGACTCCCGGGACAGGGCCCCCCTCCACTTT.

The V call is TRBV12-3 or TRBV12-4, the J call TRBJ2-3; 9 nucleotides match TRBD2. The CDR3 contains 16 residues. V trimming: 3 bases; J trimming: 4 bases; junction bases outside the gene matches: 8. CDR3: CASSFPAGGKPDTQYF. The DNA for the CDR3 is TGTGCCAGCAGTTTCCCGGCGGGAGGGAAGCCAGATACGCAGTATTTT.

This clonotype was detected ten times or more. V usage is TRBV5-1 and J usage is TRBJ1-2, with TRBD1 matching 9 bases. V shed 4 bases, J shed 5 bases, and the junction held 9 bases outside the gene matches. Germline V gene sequence: CDR1 SGHRS, CDR2 YFSETQ. This CDR3 is built from 15 residues. CDR3 sequence: CASSPGRDREYGYTF. As DNA, the CDR3 is TGCGCCAGCAGCCCAGGTCGGGACAGGGAATATGGCTACACCTTC. Combining the CDR3 with reference TRBV5-1 and TRBJ1-2 gives the whole variable domain KAGVTQTPRYLIKTRGQQVTLSCSPISGHRSVSWYQQTPGQGLQFLFEYFSETQRNKGNFPGRFSGRQFSNSRSEMNVSTLELGDSALYLCASSPGRDREYGYTFGSGTRLTVV.

The genes are TRBV19 and TRBJ1-1; D gene uncertain. Per the germline V gene, CDR1 is LNHDA and CDR2 is SQIVND (reference sequence). V was clipped by 8 bases and J by 1 base, with 5 bases between them. CDR3 size: 11 residues. CDR3 loop: CASGRNTEAFF. The CDR3 bases are TGTGCCAGTGGACGGAACACTGAAGCTTTCTTT.

The J gene is TRBJ2-7, the V gene TRBV10-3, with a tentative D call TRBD1 (6 bases). Trimming shortened V by 4 bases and J by 2 bases, and 12 bases separated the two germline ends. CDR3 size: 14 residues. Germline-derived CDR1 and CDR2 are ENHRY and SYGVKD. Here the CDR3 reads CAISAGQGTYEQYV. The CDR3 DNA sequence: TGTGCCATCAGTGCAGGTCAGGGGACCTACGAGCAGTACGTC.

The chain links TRBV25-1 to TRBJ2-2, with 7 bases identical to TRBD1. The germline V gene has CDR1 MGHDK and CDR2 SYGVNS. This CDR3 has 15 residues. The ends lost 5 bases at V and 3 bases at J; junction bases unmatched: 6. In nucleotides, the CDR3 is TGTGCCAGCAGTCCCCCCGGACAGGACACCGGGGAGCTGTTTTTT. It specifies CASSPPGQDTGELFF.

There are a few counts of this clonotype. V usage is TRBV6-2 or TRBV6-3 and J usage is TRBJ2-1; D is undetermined. This CDR3 region has 12 residues. Trimming cost V 5 bases and J 5 bases, with 7 bases left between them. The germline CDR1 and CDR2 sequences are MNHEY and SVGEGT. In nucleotides, the CDR3 is TGTGCCAGCAGTAGGACCCACAATGAGCAGTTCTTC. This codes for CASSRTHNEQFF.

This clonotype was found many times. This chain connects TRBV7-9 to TRBJ2-1, with D possibly TRBD2 on 6 matching bases. V was trimmed by 1 base and J by 7 bases, leaving 11 bases between them. CDR3 length: 14 residues. Germline V lookup: CDR1 SEHNR, CDR2 FQNEAQ (reference sequence). The CDR3 DNA reads as TGTGCCAGCAGCTTAGGAGGGAGGATAAATGAGCAGTTCTTC. Translating it yields CASSLGGRINEQFF.

The sample holds many counts of this clonotype. The rearrangement joins TRBV5-1 to TRBJ1-4; D is uncertain. The germline gives CDR1 SGHRS, CDR2 YFSETQ. Trimming cost V 0 bases and J 8 bases, with 14 bases left between them. This CDR3 contains 15 residues. CDR3: CASSLAKGRGEKLFF. CDR3 nucleotide sequence: TGCGCCAGCAGCTTGGCCAAGGGTAGAGGGGAAAAACTGTTTTTT.

This clonotype was detected ten times or more. V usage is TRBV6-4 and J usage is TRBJ2-5; 8 bases map to TRBD2. Germline V gene lookup returns CDR1 MRHNA and CDR2 SNTAGT. The CDR3 is made up of 15 amino acids. V shed 5 bases and J 4 bases; nucleotides not matched to a gene: 9. The CDR3 DNA sequence: TGTGCCAGCAGTCCCACCAGCGGGAGAGGAGAGACCCAGTACTTC. This translates into CASSPTSGRGETQYF.

This clonotype was picked up many times. V and J are TRBV7-9 and TRBJ2-5, with 7 bases fitting TRBD2. The CDR3 is 13 amino acids. Trimming cost V 1 base and J 7 bases; bases outside gene matches: 3. Germline-derived CDR1 and CDR2 are SEHNR and FQNEAQ (reference sequence). The CDR3 spells CASSLGSGVTQYF. As DNA, the CDR3 is TGTGCCAGCAGCTTAGGAAGCGGGGTGACCCAGTACTTC.

This clonotype was detected only a few times. A read error may be the cause here, since a much bigger clone is one base away. Here the CDR3 omits its conserved ending phenylalanine or tryptophan, so a read error is the likely source. The rearrangement links TRBV20-1 to TRBJ2-3, with D unclear. The CDR3 length is 13 residues. Germline assignment: CDR1 DFQATT and CDR2 SNEGSKA (reference sequence). V shed 4 bases and J shed 4 bases, with 12 bases lying between them. The CDR3 reads CSAIGVRADTQYV. CDR3 nucleotides: TGCAGTGCTATTGGAGTTAGGGCAGATACGCAGTATGTT.